Below, 16 T cell receptor beta chains from the same sample are listed, as sequenced in a study of blood T cells in healthy people across ages. Next came a second PCR, run for about 6 to 12 cycles, which used a sample-barcoded 5' primer along with a J-beta primer mix. TCRdb re-called the 5' RACE reads with MiXCR, one entry per CDR3 protein. In the table there are hundreds of thousands of distinct CDR3 sequences, about three fifths of which are singletons. The specimen was blood. These receptors were taken from a man aged 30-40 years in good health.

The rearrangement uses TRBV9 and TRBJ1-2, with D unresolved. Germline V gene data show CDR1 as SGDLS and CDR2 as YYNGEE. Trimming removed 0 bases at V and 7 bases at J, with 4 bases between. The CDR3 contains 11 residues. CDR3 residues: CASSVGGGYTF. The CDR3, as DNA: TGTGCCAGCAGCGTAGGGGGTGGCTACACCTTC.

The V gene is TRBV7-2, the J gene TRBJ2-1, with 10 bases that match TRBD1. The J call may be mistaken, given a closer DNA end match to TRBJ2-7. The CDR3 is 16 residues long. Germline assignment: CDR1 SGHTA and CDR2 FQGNSA. The CDR3 loop is CASSLVRGGQGSEQYF. In DNA form, the CDR3 reads TGTGCCAGCAGCTTAGTTCGCGGGGGACAGGGGAGCGAGCAGTACTTC.

The chain uses TRBV7-2 and TRBJ2-3; D is unclear. Per germline, CDR1 SGHTA and CDR2 FQGNSA. The CDR3 runs 13 residues. V was clipped by 4 bases and J by 3 bases, with 8 bases between them. The CDR3 nucleotides are TGTGCCAGCAGCTCGATTACTACAGATACGCAGTATTTT. Amino acids: CASSSITTDTQYF.

This chain joins TRBV7-2 and TRBJ2-7; TRBD1 is a possible D gene (5 bases). Trimming left V 6 bases short and J 5 bases short, with 14 bases between. This CDR3 is built from 13 residues. Germline V gene sequence: CDR1 SGHTA, CDR2 FQGNSA. CDR3 protein: CASRDRGNNEQYF. The CDR3 nucleotides read TGTGCCAGCAGAGATAGGGGAAACAACGAGCAGTACTTC.

Turning to this clonotype: In this CDR3 the conserved last residue, phenylalanine or tryptophan, is missing, so a read error is likely. This chain joins TRBV12-3 or TRBV12-4 and TRBJ1-4; D uncertain. This CDR3 contains 14 residues. V lost 5 bases and J lost 4, with 11 bases in between. The CDR3 DNA reads as TGTGCCAGCAGTCCCGGGGTTAATAATGAAAAACTGTTTTTG. It codes for CASSPGVNNEKLFL.

The chain links TRBV7-9 to TRBJ1-2; D remains ambiguous. The CDR3 consists of 12 residues. Germline V gives CDR1 SEHNR, CDR2 FQNEAQ (reference sequence). Trimming took 4 bases from V and 5 from J, leaving 8 bases between them. The CDR3 sequence is CASSSSPYGYTF. The CDR3 DNA is TGTGCCAGCAGCTCCTCGCCGTATGGCTACACCTTC.

This rearrangement joins TRBV6-1 to TRBJ2-5, with TRBD1 matching over 8 bases. Looked up from germline, CDR1 is MNHNS and CDR2 is SASEGT. CDR3 length: 19 amino acids. V was pared by 2 bases and J by 2 bases, with 16 bases of the junction left unmatched. This chain's CDR3 is CASSERWTGWGQVQETQYF. CDR3 bases: TGTGCCAGCAGTGAACGTTGGACGGGTTGGGGACAGGTTCAAGAGACCCAGTACTTC.

Turning to this clonotype: This may be a read error, as it is one base from a much larger clone. This chain joins TRBV7-9 and TRBJ2-5, with no clear D. Between the trimmed V and J ends, which lost 2 bases and 2 bases, there was a span of 6 bases. The CDR3 is 13 amino acids. Per the germline V gene, CDR1 is SEHNR and CDR2 is FQNEAQ (reference sequence). CDR3 nucleotide sequence: TGTGCCAGCAGCTTAATCAGGCAAGAGACCCAGTACTTC. This gives the protein CASSLIRQETQYF.

This rearrangement joins TRBV5-4 to TRBJ2-5; no clear D. The CDR3 extends over 14 amino acids. V dropped 4 bases and J dropped 2 bases, with 12 bases sitting between them. Germline CDR1 is SGHNT and CDR2 is YYREEE (reference sequence). CDR3: CASSAIISQETQYF. CDR3 coding DNA: TGTGCCAGCAGCGCCATTATATCTCAAGAGACCCAGTACTTC.

The chain uses TRBV6-5 and TRBJ2-1, with D unresolved. Germline V gene data show CDR1 as MNHEY and CDR2 as SVGAGI. V was trimmed by 4 bases and J by 9 bases, leaving 19 bases between them. This CDR3 comprises 15 residues. CDR3 sequence: CASSSLGLTKTEQFF. CDR3 coding DNA: TGTGCCAGCAGTTCCCTAGGCCTCACGAAAACTGAGCAGTTCTTC.

The chain employs TRBV7-2 and TRBJ1-3; maybe TRBD1 (5 bases). The CDR3 covers 16 residues. V lost 1 base and J lost 1, with 11 bases in between. Per the germline V gene, CDR1 is SGHTA and CDR2 is FQGNSA. CDR3 protein: CASSLGGPLSGNTIYF. CDR3 bases: TGTGCCAGCAGCTTAGGGGGCCCACTGTCTGGAAACACCATATATTTT. Using reference TRBV7-2 and TRBJ1-3 for the parts outside the CDR3, the full variable domain is GAGVSQSPSNKVTEKGKDVELRCDPISGHTALYWYRQSLGQGLEFLIYFQGNSAPDKSGLPSDRFSAERTGGSVSTLTIQRTQQEDSAVYLCASSLGGPLSGNTIYFGEGSWLTVV.

A few counts support this clonotype. The chain uses TRBV4-1 and TRBJ2-7, with D perhaps matching TRBD1 (6 bases). Trimming shortened V by 4 bases and J by 4 bases, and 17 bases separated the two germline ends. The CDR3 runs 15 residues. Germline V gives CDR1 MGHRA, CDR2 YSYEKL. CDR3 in DNA: TGCGCCAGCAGCCTGGACAGTTCTGCGGCTTACGAGCAGTACTTC. Translation gives CASSLDSSAAYEQYF.

V is TRBV29-1 and J is TRBJ1-2; 8 positions match TRBD1. This CDR3 has 12 residues. Germline V gene data show CDR1 as SQVTM and CDR2 as ANQGSEA. Trimming cost V 7 bases and J 5 bases; bases outside gene matches: 6. CDR3 region: CSAVGTGYGYTF. The CDR3, as DNA: TGCAGCGCTGTAGGGACAGGATATGGCTACACCTTC.

This sequence joins TRBV29-1 and TRBJ1-2; possible D gene TRBD1, 5 bases. With 4 bases removed from V and 1 base from J, the gap between germline ends came to 16 bases. The CDR3 spans 15 residues. Germline values: CDR1 SQVTM, CDR2 ANQGSEA. The CDR3 DNA reads as TGCAGCGTTGCATCCGGGGCAGCGAGTAACTATGGCTACACCTTC. It yields the protein CSVASGAASNYGYTF.

This clonotype was recorded once. This sequence joins TRBV6-1 and TRBJ2-7; D is perhaps TRBD1 (6 bases). V shed 4 bases and J shed 4 bases, with 14 bases lying between them. Per the germline V gene, CDR1 is MNHNS and CDR2 is SASEGT. The CDR3 sequence is 14 residues long. The CDR3 protein is CASSVYREKYEQYF. The CDR3 nucleotides are TGTGCCAGCAGTGTTTACAGGGAAAAATACGAGCAGTACTTC.

The chain recombines TRBV7-2 with TRBJ1-6, with a weak D call TRBD1 (5 bases). This CDR3 is 16 amino acids long. Germline CDR1 is SGHTA and CDR2 is FQGNSA. The V gene lost 1 base and the J gene lost 3 bases, with 10 bases spanning the gap. The CDR3: CASSLEVGGYNSPLHF. CDR3 bases: TGTGCCAGCAGCTTAGAAGTCGGGGGCTATAATTCACCCCTCCACTTT.